This TCR beta chain was observed in a study of blood T cell repertoires in COVID-19. Germline V gives CDR1 SGHRS, CDR2 YFSETQ. The CDR3 is made up of 16 amino acids. V was cut by 3 bases and J by 0 bases, with 13 bases left in between. Clones were sequenced by immunoSEQ multiplex PCR, and TCRdb holds only the in-frame ones, with some missing. The table lists over 250,000 clones, 75% to 90% of them singletons. This clonotype originated in a woman aged 18-35 years who had recovered from COVID-19. The source material was PBMCs or T cells enriched from blood (not recorded which). The chain uses TRBV5-1 and TRBJ1-3, with D maybe TRBD1 (6 bases). Written as DNA, the CDR3 is TGCGCCAGCAGCTCAGGGGCGGGTAGCTCTGGAAACACCATATATTTT. Protein sequence: CASSSGAGSSGNTIYF.